The clone carrying this T cell receptor beta chain showed up just a few times. The junction had 0 bases not matched to a gene; V was cut back by 4 bases and J by 3 bases. CDR3 length: 13 residues. Germline CDR1 reads WSHSY; CDR2 reads SAAADI. This sample stems from a study of blood T cell repertoires in COVID-19. Overall study context: PBMCs, B-cell-depleted T cells, or T cells provided the cDNA or gDNA that made up the material.

Recruited during active infection, patients (from Seattle) were subsequently followed longitudinally. Per the original data handling: Amplification with reference gene primers provided the estimates of nucleated cell counts. The protocol was immunoSEQ multiplex PCR, while the TCRdb copy is restricted to in-frame clones and leaves out a portion. Clonal size and the V and J genes are those of that table, whereas D and trimming came from the DNA. The sample consists of roughly 180,000 clones, roughly 80% of them appearing once. The TCR comes from a woman in her thirties or forties with COVID-19, enrolled during active disease. The V and J genes are TRBV10-2 and TRBJ1-2; TRBD1 agrees at 9 bases. The specimen was peripheral blood. The DNA of the CDR3 is TGCGCCAGCAGTGGGACAGGGGACTATGGCTACACCTTC. The encoded protein is CASSGTGDYGYTF.